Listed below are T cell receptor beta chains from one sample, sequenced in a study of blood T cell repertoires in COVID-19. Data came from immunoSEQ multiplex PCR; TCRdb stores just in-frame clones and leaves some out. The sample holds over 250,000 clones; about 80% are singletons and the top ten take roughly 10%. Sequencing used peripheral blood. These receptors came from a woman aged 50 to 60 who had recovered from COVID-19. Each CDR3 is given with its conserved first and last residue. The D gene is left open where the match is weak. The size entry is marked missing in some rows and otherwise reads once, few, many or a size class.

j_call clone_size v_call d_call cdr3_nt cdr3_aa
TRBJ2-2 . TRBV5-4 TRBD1 TGTGCCAGCAGTAGACAGGGGGTTGCGAACACCGGGGAGCTGTTTTTT CASSRQGVANTGELFF
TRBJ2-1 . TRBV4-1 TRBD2 TGCGCCAGCGGGAGGACTAGCGGGGGATACAATGAGCAGTTCTTC CASGRTSGGYNEQFF
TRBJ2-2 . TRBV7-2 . TGTGCCAGCAGCCCTAGAGTGGTTTTTAACACCGGGGAGCTGTTTTTT CASSPRVVFNTGELFF
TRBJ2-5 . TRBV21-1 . TGTGCCAGCAGCAAATGGAGGACAGGGGGCGCAGAGACCCAGTACTTC CASSKWRTGGAETQYF
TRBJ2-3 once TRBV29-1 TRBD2 TGCAGCGCCCTTACTAGCGGGGGGGGGAAAGATACGCAGTATTTT CSALTSGGGKDTQYF
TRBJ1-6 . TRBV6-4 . TGTGCCAGCAGTGACTCTGAACAGATGATCAGCTCCTATAATTCACCCCTCCACTTT CASSDSEQMISSYNSPLHF
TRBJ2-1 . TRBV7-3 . TGTGCCAGCAGCTTAAACACGAACTCCTACAATGAGCAGTTCTTC CASSLNTNSYNEQFF
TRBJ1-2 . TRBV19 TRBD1 TGTGCCAGTAGTATCCCGGGACAGGGGATCTATGGCTACACCTTC CASSIPGQGIYGYTF
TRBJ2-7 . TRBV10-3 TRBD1 TGTGCCATCAGTGAGTCAACAGGGGGCCCCTACGAGCAGTACTTC CAISESTGGPYEQYF
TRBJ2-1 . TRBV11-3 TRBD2 TGTGCCAGCAGCTTAGAGGGGACTAGCGGGGCCTACAATGAGCAGTTCTTC CASSLEGTSGAYNEQFF
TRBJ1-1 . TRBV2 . TGTGCCAGCAGTGAATCTGGACACGTTACTTTCGCTTTCTTT CASSESGHVTFAFF
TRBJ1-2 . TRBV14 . TGTGCCAGCAGCCCACTTGTCTTATACGGCTACACCTTC CASSPLVLYGYTF
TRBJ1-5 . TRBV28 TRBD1 TGTGCCAGCAGTTTTCCCCGGGACAGGGCTAGCAATCAGCCCCAGCATTTT CASSFPRDRASNQPQHF
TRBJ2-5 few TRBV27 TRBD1 TGTGCCAGCAGACATACAGGGGCGGGAGAGACCCAGTACTTC CASRHTGAGETQYF
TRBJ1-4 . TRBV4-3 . TGCGCCAGCAGCCAAGATAAGGATGTAGTTAGGGGGAATGAAAAACTGTTTTTT CASSQDKDVVRGNEKLFF
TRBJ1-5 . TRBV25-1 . TGTGCCAGCAGTGAAGTAAATAGCAATCAGCCCCAGCATTTT CASSEVNSNQPQHF
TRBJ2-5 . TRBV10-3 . TGTGCCATCTCGGGGGGCTCGGGGAGGGAGACCCAGTACTTC CAISGGSGRETQYF
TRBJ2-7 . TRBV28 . TGTGCCAGCATGGGATGGGACAATCCATCCTACGAGCAGTACTTC CASMGWDNPSYEQYF
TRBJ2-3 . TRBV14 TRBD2 TGTGCCAGCAGCCAAAGTTCTTTAGCGGGGGGACACACAGATACGCAGTATTTT CASSQSSLAGGHTDTQYF
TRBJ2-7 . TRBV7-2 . TGTGCCAGCAGCTCCGGACTATACGAGCAGTACTTC CASSSGLYEQYF
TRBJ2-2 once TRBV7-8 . TGTGCCAGCAGCTGGCCGACAGGATCGAACACCGGGGAGCTGTTTTTT CASSWPTGSNTGELFF
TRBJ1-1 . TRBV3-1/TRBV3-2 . TGTGCCAGCAGCCCTACCCTAGCTTCGAACACTGAAGCTTTCTTT CASSPTLASNTEAFF
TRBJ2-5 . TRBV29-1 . TGCAGCGTTGAAGATTTGACAGGCTCCCAAGAGACCCAGTACTTC CSVEDLTGSQETQYF
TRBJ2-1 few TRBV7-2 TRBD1 TGTGCCAGCAGCGGACAGGGTGGGGTCTGGGATGAGCAGTTCTTC CASSGQGGVWDEQFF
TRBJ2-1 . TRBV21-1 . TGTGCCAGCAGCAAAAATGGGGTCGGGGGAGGAGGCCACAATGAGCAGTTCTTC CASSKNGVGGGGHNEQFF
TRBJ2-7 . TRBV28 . TGTGCCAGCACCACCGGGACTCCATCCTACGAGCAGTACTTC CASTTGTPSYEQYF
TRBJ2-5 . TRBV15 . TGTGCCACCAGCAGAGATTTGGTGAGGGAGACCCAGTACTTC CATSRDLVRETQYF
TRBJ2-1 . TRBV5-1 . TGCGCCAGCAGCCCTGGGGAACTAGTCCTTTTTGGTAATGAGCAGTTCTTC CASSPGELVLFGNEQFF
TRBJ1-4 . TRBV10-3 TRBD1 TGTGCCATCAGCACCGGACAGGGAGAAAAACTGTTTTTT CAISTGQGEKLFF
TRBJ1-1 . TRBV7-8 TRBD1 TGTGCCAGCAGCCCAACAGGGGCTCTGAACACTGAAGCTTTCTTT CASSPTGALNTEAFF
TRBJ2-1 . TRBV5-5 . TGTGCCAGCAGCCCCCCGAGCTACAATGAGCAGTTCTTC CASSPPSYNEQFF
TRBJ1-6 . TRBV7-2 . TGTGCCAGCAGCCAACAGGGTGATGGTTCACCCCTCCACTTT CASSQQGDGSPLHF
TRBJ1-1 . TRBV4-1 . TGCGCCAGCAGCCAAGGATGGGGGCCCACTGAAGCTTTCTTT CASSQGWGPTEAFF
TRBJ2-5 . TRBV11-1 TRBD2 TGTGCCAGCAGCCCGGGACTAGCGGGGCACGCCCAGTACTTC CASSPGLAGHAQYF
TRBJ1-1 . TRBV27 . TGTGCCAGCAGTTCTCATTCGCCCAGGGCGAACACTGAAGCTTTCTTT CASSSHSPRANTEAFF
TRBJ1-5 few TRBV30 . TGTGCCTGGTCCTCCAGGGGCTTGGGCAATCAGCCCCAGCATTTT CAWSSRGLGNQPQHF
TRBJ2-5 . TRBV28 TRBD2 TGTGCCAGCACCAAAGCGGGGCGGAGCAATTGGTCCCAGTACTTC CASTKAGRSNWSQYF
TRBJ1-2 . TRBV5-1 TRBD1 TGCGCCAGCAGCCCACTAGACAGGGGACGTGGCTACACCTTC CASSPLDRGRGYTF
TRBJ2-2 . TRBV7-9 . TGTGCCAGCAGCTTCCAGCGCAACACCGGGGAGCTGTTTTTT CASSFQRNTGELFF
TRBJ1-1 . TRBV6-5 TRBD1 TGTGCCAGCACCGAACAGGGGGTCAGGGCTGAAGCTTTCTTT CASTEQGVRAEAFF
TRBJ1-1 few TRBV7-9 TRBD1 TGTGCCAGCAGCTTGGGACAGGGGATGGCTGAAGCTTTCTTT CASSLGQGMAEAFF
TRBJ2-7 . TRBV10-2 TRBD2 TGCGCCAGCAGTCCGACTAGCGGGAGGCCCGAGCAGTACTTC CASSPTSGRPEQYF
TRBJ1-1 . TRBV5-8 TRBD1 TGTGCCAGCAGCTTGTGGGACAGGGATTTTGAAGCTTTCTTT CASSLWDRDFEAFF
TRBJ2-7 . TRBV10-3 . TGTGCCACTCGCGATGAGACGGGGGGCAACGAGCAGTACTTC CATRDETGGNEQYF
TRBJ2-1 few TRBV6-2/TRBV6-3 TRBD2 TGTGCCAGCAGTTACGTCCTGAGCGGGATGTGGAATGAGCAGTTCTTC CASSYVLSGMWNEQFF
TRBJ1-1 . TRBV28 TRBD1 TGTGCCAGCAGTTCCCTACGACAGGGATTGCCGAACACTGAAGCTTTCTTT CASSSLRQGLPNTEAFF
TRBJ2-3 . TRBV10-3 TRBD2 TGTGCCATCAGCCCCCCGATGGGAGCGGGGGGGCCGACGCAGTATTTT CAISPPMGAGGPTQYF
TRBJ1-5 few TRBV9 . TGTGCCAGCAGCGCCGCCCAGGGGACCAATCAGCCCCAGCATTTT CASSAAQGTNQPQHF
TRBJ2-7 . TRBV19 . TGTGCCAGTAGTAGGCCCGGGGTATCCTACGAGCAGTACTTC CASSRPGVSYEQYF
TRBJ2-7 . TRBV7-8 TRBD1 TGTGCCAGCAGCCCGGACAGGGCGCAGTACTTC CASSPDRAQYF